The 32 T cell receptor beta chains below come from one sample, sequenced in a study of response to subunit inactivated influenza vaccine. TCRdb redid the calling of the RT-PCR reads with MiXCR, one entry per CDR3 protein. The sample holds hundreds of thousands of distinct CDR3 sequences, more than 11% seen once. The starting material was PBMCs from blood, obtained 14 to 15 days before vaccination. The receptors were gathered from a man aged 50 or older who received an inactivated influenza vaccine.

About this clonotype: A junction end diverges from the germline sequence, so it may reflect a read error. The rearrangement joins TRBV10-3 to TRBJ2-5; D is perhaps TRBD1 (5 bases). Per germline, CDR1 ENHRY and CDR2 SYGVKD. The CDR3 spans 15 residues. CDR3 nucleotides: TGTGCCATCAGTGGATCCGTAGGGGTCCAAGAGATCCAGTACTTC. Its protein is CAISGSVGVQEIQYF.

Only a few counts were recorded for this clonotype. This chain connects TRBV5-1 to TRBJ2-7, with 8 bases matching TRBD1. This CDR3 is built from 15 residues. V gave up 0 bases and J gave up 4 bases; unmatched junction bases: 6. The germline V gene has CDR1 SGHRS and CDR2 YFSETQ. The CDR3 bases are TGCGCCAGCAGCTTGGATGGGACAGGACTATACGAGCAGTACTTC. It specifies CASSLDGTGLYEQYF.

This clonotype appeared a few times. J is TRBJ2-3 and V is TRBV2, with D unresolved. From germline, CDR1 is SNHLY and CDR2 FYNNEI. Trimming stripped 4 bases from V and 4 bases from J, with 12 bases between. The CDR3 is made up of 14 amino acids. The CDR3 nucleotides read TGTGCCAGCAGTGCTGCCCCTGCCGCAGATACGCAGTATTTT. It encodes CASSAAPAADTQYF.

This clonotype turned up a few times. The chain couples TRBV4-3 to TRBJ2-2, with 7 bases lining up with TRBD2. Germline V gene sequence: CDR1 LGHNA, CDR2 YSLEER. The CDR3 has 16 amino acids. With 2 bases clipped from V and 1 base from J, the junction kept 4 bases outside the gene matches. CDR3 sequence reads: CASSQLWGGNTGELFF. The CDR3 DNA reads TGCGCCAGCAGCCAACTATGGGGGGGGAACACCGGGGAGCTGTTTTTT.

This clonotype turned up a few times. The chain has TRBV6-1 and TRBJ1-1; D not certain. Germline V lookup: CDR1 MNHNS, CDR2 SASEGT. The CDR3 is 15 residues long. Trimming took 3 bases from V and 1 from J, leaving 12 bases between them. The CDR3 loop is CASSDFSYGNTEAFF. The CDR3 DNA sequence: TGTGCCAGCAGTGACTTCAGTTACGGGAACACTGAAGCTTTCTTT.

The chain recombines TRBV28 with TRBJ2-1, with 7 bases matching TRBD2. In germline, CDR1 is MDHEN, CDR2 SYDVKM. V was pared by 5 bases and J by 9 bases, with 4 bases of the junction left unmatched. This CDR3 has 12 residues. CDR3 DNA: TGTGCCAGCAGTATAAGCGGGATTGAGCAGTTCTTC. Encoded protein: CASSISGIEQFF. Together with reference TRBV28 and TRBJ2-1, the CDR3 gives the full variable domain: DVKVTQSSRYLVKRTGEKVFLECVQDMDHENMFWYRQDPGLGLRLIYFSYDVKMKEKGDIPEGYSVSREKKERFSLILESASTNQTSMYLCASSISGIEQFFGPGTRLTVL.

CDR3 DNA sequence: TGTGCCAGCAGTGAGGGGACGCTAGCGGGACTGTACTACGAGCAGTACTTC. Translation: CASSEGTLAGLYYEQYF. The chain joins TRBV2 to TRBJ2-7; the match to TRBD2 covers 9 bases. The CDR3 has 17 amino acids. Germline CDR1 is SNHLY and CDR2 is FYNNEI. Germline trimming cut 3 bases from V and 3 bases from J; bases unmatched to any gene: 12.

A word on this clonotype: This could be a read error, since a much larger clone is one nucleotide away. The rearrangement links TRBV29-1 to TRBJ1-5; D is uncertain. The CDR3 has 13 residues. From germline, CDR1 is SQVTM and CDR2 ANQGSEA. CDR3 DNA sequence: TGCAGCGTAAGGGCGTATAGCAATCAGCCCCATCATTTT. Translated: CSVRAYSNQPHHF.

This clonotype was detected only a few times. The chain recombines TRBV20-1 with TRBJ1-3; tentatively, D is TRBD1 (6 bases). The germline CDR1 and CDR2 sequences are DFQATT and SNEGSKA (reference sequence). The ends were cut back, 0 bases at V and 4 bases at J, with 10 bases in the middle. The CDR3 runs to 14 residues. CDR3 residues: CSARDWDKGNTIYF. In DNA, the CDR3 is TGCAGTGCTAGAGACTGGGACAAGGGAAACACCATATATTTT.

For this clonotype: A much larger clone is a single base away; this may be a read error. The chain recombines TRBV12-3 or TRBV12-4 with TRBJ2-2; a weak D match, TRBD2 (6 bases). CDR3 length: 16 amino acids. The CDR3 DNA sequence: TGTGCCAGCAGCTTGTCATTGGCTGGGATTGGCGGGGAGCTGCTTTTT. Protein product: CASSLSLAGIGGELLF.

In this sample, this clonotype turned up once. This chain links TRBV4-3 with TRBJ2-7; possibly TRBD2 for D (6 bases). Germline V gives CDR1 LGHNA, CDR2 YSLEER. The V end was cut by 2 bases, the J end by 2 bases, with 13 bases between. The CDR3 spans 15 residues. The CDR3 spells CASSQRSSGAYEQYF. DNA of the CDR3: TGCGCCAGCAGCCAACGGAGTAGCGGCGCCTACGAGCAGTACTTC.

The CDR3 protein is CASSPLGETTNTGELFF. DNA for the CDR3: TGTGCCAGCTCACCACTAGGCGAAACTACGAACACCGGGGAGCTGTTTTTT. The chain links TRBV18 to TRBJ2-2, with D unclear. Looked up from germline, CDR1 is KGHSH and CDR2 is LQKENI. Trimming cost V 1 base and J 0 bases, with 12 bases left between them. This CDR3 spans 17 amino acids.

Only a few counts were recorded for this clonotype. CDR3 nucleotide sequence: TGCGCCAGCAGCCAAGAAGGACTGCTGTTGGAGACCCAGTACTTC. Its translation: CASSQEGLLLETQYF. The chain is built from TRBV4-1 and TRBJ2-5, with TRBD2 as a possible D gene (5 bases). Trimming stripped 0 bases from V and 5 bases from J, with 13 bases between. This CDR3 is built from 15 residues. Germline CDR1 MGHRA, CDR2 YSYEKL.

The J gene is TRBJ2-2, the V gene TRBV11-2; 7 bases align to TRBD2. The CDR3 is 18 amino acids. V lost 1 base and J lost 1; bases outside the gene matches: 9. Looked up from germline, CDR1 is SGHAT and CDR2 is FQNNGV. The CDR3 reads CASSLGTWRERNTGELFF. In DNA, the CDR3 is TGTGCCAGCAGCTTAGGGACATGGCGGGAGAGGAACACCGGGGAGCTGTTTTTT.

This clonotype was observed a handful of times. The chain uses TRBV7-9 and TRBJ2-7; perhaps D is TRBD1 or TRBD2 (5 bases each). V dropped 0 bases and J dropped 6 bases, with 15 bases sitting between them. The CDR3 totals 15 residues. Germline loops: CDR1 SEHNR, CDR2 FQNEAQ (reference sequence). Written as DNA, the CDR3 is TGTGCCAGCAGCTTAGCGGGGACCCACGGAGGCGAGCAGTACTTC. As protein: CASSLAGTHGGEQYF.

This clonotype was detected a few times. The rearrangement uses TRBV12-3 or TRBV12-4 and TRBJ1-5, with TRBD1 matching 9 bases. V dropped 5 bases and J dropped 1; count of bases not matched to a gene: 3. This CDR3 spans 15 amino acids. The CDR3 sequence is CASSEQGASNQPQHF. CDR3 DNA: TGTGCCAGCAGTGAACAGGGGGCGAGCAATCAGCCCCAGCATTTT.

This clonotype was detected a few times. This rearrangement joins TRBV6-1 to TRBJ2-7; 7 bases map to TRBD1. The CDR3 has 13 residues. V shed 7 bases and J 3 bases; nucleotides not matched to a gene: 6. Looked up from germline, CDR1 is MNHNS and CDR2 is SASEGT. The DNA of the CDR3 is TGTGCCAGCATGAGCTCAGGGGGCTACGAGCAGTACTTC. Protein sequence: CASMSSGGYEQYF.

This clonotype was picked up many times. This rearrangement joins TRBV5-1 to TRBJ2-1; 8 bases match TRBD1. The CDR3 has 14 amino acids. V shed 0 bases and J 9 bases; nucleotides not matched to a gene: 5. From germline, CDR1 is SGHRS and CDR2 YFSETQ. CDR3 sequence (DNA): TGCGCCAGCAGCTTGGGGACAGGGACCACTGAGCAGTTCTTC. Its translation: CASSLGTGTTEQFF.

This chain uses TRBV20-1 with TRBJ2-3; 7 bases match TRBD2. Germline loops: CDR1 DFQATT, CDR2 SNEGSKA (reference sequence). This CDR3 has 12 residues. The ends lost 3 bases at V and 5 bases at J; junction bases unmatched: 2. The CDR3 DNA is TGCAGTGCTAGTAGCGGGCTAGATACGCAGTATTTT. This sequence encodes CSASSGLDTQYF.

The chain uses TRBV7-3 and TRBJ2-7; 14 bases align to TRBD2. Germline CDR1 is SGHTA and CDR2 is FQGTGA. CDR3 length: 15 residues. V lost 5 bases and J lost 6; bases outside the gene matches: 6. CDR3 nucleotide sequence: TGTGCCAGCAGCGCGGAGGGACTAGCGGGAGTCGAGCAGTACTTC. It codes for CASSAEGLAGVEQYF.

The chain employs TRBV20-1 and TRBJ2-7, with D perhaps matching TRBD2 (6 bases). Per germline, CDR1 DFQATT and CDR2 SNEGSKA (reference sequence). Trimming left V 0 bases short and J 2 bases short, with 8 bases between. The CDR3 is 13 amino acids. CDR3 region: CSARDLAAYEQYF. CDR3 nucleotides: TGCAGTGCTAGAGATTTAGCGGCCTACGAGCAGTACTTC.

This chain connects TRBV10-3 to TRBJ2-7; 14 bases line up with TRBD2. Germline loops: CDR1 ENHRY, CDR2 SYGVKD. V shed 9 bases and J 4 bases; nucleotides not matched to a gene: 8. This CDR3 is built from 15 residues. The CDR3 nucleotides are TGTGCCATTGGCTCCGGGACTAGCGGGAGTTACGAGCAGTACTTC. It translates to CAIGSGTSGSYEQYF.

The rearrangement links TRBV27 to TRBJ2-6; D possibly corresponds to TRBD1 (5 bases). The germline CDR1 and CDR2 sequences are MNHEY and SMNVEV (reference sequence). The CDR3 sequence is 15 residues long. Between the trimmed V and J ends, which lost 6 bases and 2 bases, there was a span of 11 bases. CDR3 in amino acids: CASRNTGTGANVLTF. CDR3 nucleotides: TGTGCCAGCAGGAACACAGGTACTGGGGCCAACGTCCTGACTTTC.

This chain uses TRBV27 with TRBJ2-2; D is possibly TRBD1 (5 bases). The V end lost 6 bases, the J end lost 1 base, and 15 bases lay between the germline ends. The CDR3 consists of 16 residues. Germline V CDR1 and CDR2: MNHEY, SMNVEV (reference sequence). For the CDR3, the DNA is TGTGCCAGCAGAACAGGTTTCCTTATGAACACCGGGGAGCTGTTTTTT. It is translated as CASRTGFLMNTGELFF.

The J gene is TRBJ2-2, the V gene TRBV5-6, with D unresolved. CDR3 length: 15 residues. CDR1 and CDR2 (germline): SGHDT, YYEEEE. V lost 0 bases to trimming and J lost 5 bases, with 11 bases between them. CDR3 nucleotides: TGTGCCAGCAGCTTGGTACACTTGAGGACCGGGGAGCTGTTTTTT. This gives the protein CASSLVHLRTGELFF.

The chain is built from TRBV20-1 and TRBJ2-1, with 7 bases that match TRBD1. Looked up from germline, CDR1 is DFQATT and CDR2 is SNEGSKA (reference sequence). Trimming removed 5 bases from V and 2 bases from J; junction bases left unmatched: 9. This CDR3 has 15 amino acids. DNA for the CDR3: TGCAGTGCTCCCCCTAGAGGGGGCACCTACAATGAGCAGTTCTTC. Translation gives CSAPPRGGTYNEQFF.

The chain is built from TRBV6-5 and TRBJ2-5, with D perhaps matching TRBD1 (5 bases). The CDR3 covers 14 residues. V gave up 1 base and J gave up 1 base, with 7 bases separating them. Germline V gene sequence: CDR1 MNHEY, CDR2 SVGAGI. The CDR3 DNA follows: TGTGCCAGCAGTTACTATCAGGGCCAAGAGACCCAGTACTTC. Encoded protein: CASSYYQGQETQYF.

This clonotype was seen more than once but under ten times. The DNA for the CDR3 is TGTGCCAGCAGCTTAGCGGGACAGTCCTATATGTTCTTC. Translated, it gives CASSLAGQSYMFF. The V call is TRBV7-2, the J call TRBJ2-1, with 7 bases identical to TRBD1. Per the germline V gene, CDR1 is SGHTA and CDR2 is FQGNSA. This CDR3 spans 13 amino acids. With V trimmed by 0 bases and J by 15 bases, 8 bases remained unmatched.

V usage is TRBV5-1 and J usage is TRBJ1-2; unclear D gene. Germline V lookup: CDR1 SGHRS, CDR2 YFSETQ. The CDR3 contains 16 residues. V was clipped by 0 bases and J by 3 bases, with 15 bases between them. The CDR3 protein is CASSLGSGSPYYGYTF. DNA for the CDR3: TGCGCCAGCAGCTTGGGTAGCGGTTCCCCTTACTATGGCTACACCTTC.

This clonotype showed up just a few times. No conserved phenylalanine or tryptophan ends this CDR3, so it is likely a read error. V and J are TRBV14 and TRBJ1-1; D not certain. The V end lost 0 bases, the J end lost 4 bases, and 9 bases lay between the germline ends. The germline V gene encodes CDR1 SGHDN and CDR2 FVKESK. This CDR3 is built from 14 residues. The CDR3 loop reads CASSQDNPRTEAFL. For the CDR3, the DNA is TGTGCCAGCAGCCAAGATAACCCCCGCACTGAAGCTTTCCTT.

In its sample, this clonotype was seen many times. The J gene is TRBJ2-2, the V gene TRBV4-1; 9 positions match TRBD2. This CDR3 region has 18 residues. V lost 1 base and J lost 7; bases outside the gene matches: 13. Per the germline V gene, CDR1 is MGHRA and CDR2 is YSYEKL. CDR3 sequence: CASSQASGRGGHGGELFF. CDR3 nucleotides: TGCGCCAGCAGCCAAGCCTCCGGGCGGGGGGGCCACGGCGGGGAGCTGTTTTTT.

This clonotype was seen at least ten times. The chain is built from TRBV20-1 and TRBJ2-5; D remains unclear. Trimming removed 7 bases at V and 5 bases at J, with 11 bases between. The CDR3 is 11 amino acids. Germline assignment: CDR1 DFQATT and CDR2 SNEGSKA (reference sequence). The DNA of the CDR3 is TGCAGTGTTTCGGATCGGGAGACCCAGTACTTC. Protein product: CSVSDRETQYF.